This T cell receptor beta chain came from a study of blood T cell repertoires in COVID-19. Looking at the study overall: Acute and convalescent COVID-19 specimens originated in the United States, Italy and Spain. T cells, B-cell-depleted T cells, or PBMCs provided the cDNA or gDNA that served as material.

This clone was counted between two and nine times. The CDR3 length is 15 residues. V was pared by 3 bases and J by 6 bases, with 16 bases between. The V gene's germline CDR1 is MNHNS and CDR2 SASEGT. As processed by the authors: Estimates of nucleated cell counts were drawn from the amplification of reference gene primers. Here immunoSEQ multiplex PCR was the method, and the copy in TCRdb shows in-frame clones only, minus some. V and J calls and clone size are given by that table; D and trimming were obtained from the DNA. Of roughly 100,000 clones listed, about 85% are singletons. The chain couples TRBV6-1 to TRBJ2-3; D possibly corresponds to TRBD2 (6 bases). This receptor was taken from a man in his forties or fifties in a cohort sampled during active COVID-19. Material: peripheral blood. The chain's CDR3 is CASSERGGGVDTQYF. The CDR3 DNA reads as TGTGCCAGCAGTGAGAGGGGTGGAGGGGTGGATACGCAGTATTTT.